This TCR beta chain stems from a study of OX40 agonist ivuxolimab in advanced cancers. Findings and limits, study-wide: Expanded clones were, on average, more numerous among CD8+ T cells than CD4+.

This table comes from immunoSEQ multiplex PCR, and its TCRdb copy is limited to in-frame clones, with some not included. The sample contains about 73,000 clones, 90% to 95% of which appear only once. Concerning this clone: Its target is not known.

CDR3 length equals 15 residues. CDR1 and CDR2 from the germline V gene are SGHVS and FQNEAQ. Germline trimming cut 1 base from V and 3 bases from J; bases unmatched to any gene: 6. The TCR sequence derives from an adult with an advanced solid tumor such as melanoma, head and neck, liver or kidney cancer. The sequencing here drew on CD4+ or CD8+ T cells sorted from blood, taken in a trial of the OX40 agonist ivuxolimab. The rearrangement joins TRBV7-8 to TRBJ2-7, with 7 positions matching TRBD2. The CDR3 nucleotides are TGTGCCAGCAGCTTAGGGGCTAGCGGCCGCTACGAGCAGTACTTC. Translated, it gives CASSLGASGRYEQYF.